This T cell receptor beta chain came from a study of shared clonotypes between healthy human individuals. Per the original methods: Quality scores were absent from the junction-only immunoSEQ sequences, so filtering differed. Measured with immunoSEQ multiplex PCR; TCRdb has only the in-frame clones, and not every one. V and J calls and clone size come straight from that table; D and trimming were deduced from the DNA. The sample gives 2 million to 2.5 million clones, about 92% of which show up once; approximately 0.4% is in the top ten. Germline-derived CDR1 and CDR2 are MNHEY and SMNVEV (reference sequence). Trimming left V 5 bases short and J 6 bases short, with 16 bases between. The CDR3 is 15 amino acids. Only one count was recorded for this clone.

The TCR comes from a man younger than 30 in good health. Some clones in this sample may be carry-over from other donors' samples. The rearrangement joins TRBV27 to TRBJ1-4; D gene uncertain. Sequenced input: naive CD4+ T cells from PBMCs. Subset indicated: CD45RA+ positively selected. In DNA form, the CDR3 reads TGTGCCAGCAGTCCGGGGAGGGTGGAGTATGAAAAACTGTTTTTT. Its protein product is CASSPGRVEYEKLFF.